Described below is a single TCR beta chain sequence and its context. Its antigen is unknown. This sample stems from a study of tumor and adjacent non-tumor tissue in lung cancer. Whole-study context: Aged 31 to 76 years, patients included fewer than 11 men and about five women with stage I to III disease. Each sample yielded roughly 4.2 million productive TCRbeta reads on average.

This sample's RNA came from whole unsorted tissue. Donors were chemotherapy-naive, newly diagnosed lung cancer surgical patients in China, August–late 2014. Germline V gene data show CDR1 as MNHEY and CDR2 as SVGEGT. The ends were cut back, 4 bases at V and 7 bases at J, with 19 bases in the middle. The CDR3 spans 15 residues. Study-level findings and limits: Higher tumor TCR diversity was associated with shorter survival.

The library came from three nested PCR rounds adapted from ARM-PCR protocols. Via MiXCR, TCRdb re-called the multiplex PCR reads, giving one row per CDR3 protein. The sample carries around 74,000 distinct CDR3 sequences, about two thirds recorded once. The receptor comes from a woman in her 70s with non-small cell lung cancer. Sequencing was done on a sample of lung tumor tissue. V gene TRBV6-2 or TRBV6-3 combines with J gene TRBJ2-5, with D possibly TRBD1 on 5 matching bases. The CDR3 DNA is TGTGCCAGCAGTTCCTCAACAAGGGGCGCAGGGACCCAGTACTTC. Its translation: CASSSSTRGAGTQYF.